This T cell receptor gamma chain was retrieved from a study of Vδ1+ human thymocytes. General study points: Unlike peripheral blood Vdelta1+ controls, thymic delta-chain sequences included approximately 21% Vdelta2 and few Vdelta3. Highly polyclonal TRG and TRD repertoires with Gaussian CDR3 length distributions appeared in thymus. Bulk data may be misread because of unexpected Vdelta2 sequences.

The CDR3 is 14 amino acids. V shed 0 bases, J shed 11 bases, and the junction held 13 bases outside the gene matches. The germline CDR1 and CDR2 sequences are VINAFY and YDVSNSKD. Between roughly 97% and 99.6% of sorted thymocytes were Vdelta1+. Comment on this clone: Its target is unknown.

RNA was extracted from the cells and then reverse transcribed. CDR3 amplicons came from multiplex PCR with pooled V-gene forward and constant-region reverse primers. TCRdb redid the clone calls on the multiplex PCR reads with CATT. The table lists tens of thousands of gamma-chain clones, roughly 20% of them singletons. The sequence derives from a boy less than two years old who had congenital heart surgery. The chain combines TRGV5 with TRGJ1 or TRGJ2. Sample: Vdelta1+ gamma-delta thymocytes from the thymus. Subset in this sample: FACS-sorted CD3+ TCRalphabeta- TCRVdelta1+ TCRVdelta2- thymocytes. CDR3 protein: CATWDRRSTQEKLF. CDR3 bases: TGTGCCACCTGGGACAGGCGCTCAACCCAAGAGAAACTCTTT.